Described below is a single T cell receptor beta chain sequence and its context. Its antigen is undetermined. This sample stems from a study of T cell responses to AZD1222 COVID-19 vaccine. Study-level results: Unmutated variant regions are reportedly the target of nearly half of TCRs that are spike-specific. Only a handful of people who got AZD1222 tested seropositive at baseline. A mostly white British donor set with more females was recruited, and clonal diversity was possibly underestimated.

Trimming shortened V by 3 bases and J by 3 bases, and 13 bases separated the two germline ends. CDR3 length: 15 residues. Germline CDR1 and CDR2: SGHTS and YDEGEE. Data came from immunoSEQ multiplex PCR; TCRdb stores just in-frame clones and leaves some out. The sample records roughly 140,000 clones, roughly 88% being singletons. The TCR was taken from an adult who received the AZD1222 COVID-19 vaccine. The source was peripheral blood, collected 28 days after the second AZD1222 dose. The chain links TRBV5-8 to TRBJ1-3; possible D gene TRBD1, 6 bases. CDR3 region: CASSYDRTGGNTIYF. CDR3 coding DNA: TGTGCCAGCAGCTACGACAGGACGGGTGGAAACACCATATATTTT.